The rows below give T cell receptor beta chains drawn from one sample of a study of blood T cells in healthy people across ages. Via MiXCR, TCRdb re-called the 5' RACE reads, giving one row per CDR3 protein. Of hundreds of thousands of distinct CDR3 sequences listed, more than 20% are singletons. Sequencing was carried out using blood. These receptors were obtained from a man aged 65 to 85 in good health. Both conserved end residues are part of each CDR3. Fields, in order: clone size, D gene, J gene, V gene, CDR3 DNA, CDR3 protein. A D gene is named only where the DNA matches it firmly. Where a row states a size, it is once, few, many or the class of an expanded clone; other rows omit it.

.	.	TRBJ2-7	TRBV14	TGTGCCAGCAGCCAAGAGGAGGGCGTAGGGACCTACGAGCAGTACTTC	CASSQEEGVGTYEQYF
few	.	TRBJ2-7	TRBV7-3	TGTGCCAGCAGCCCAAACGGGACACCCGGCTCCGAGCAGTACTTC	CASSPNGTPGSEQYF
.	TRBD1	TRBJ1-1	TRBV18	TGTGCCAGCTCGCGGGATGACAGGGGATTTGCTTTCTTT	CASSRDDRGFAFF
many	.	TRBJ2-1	TRBV7-6	TGTGCCAGCAGCCGTGGCCGGGGTCTCAATGAGCAGTTCTTC	CASSRGRGLNEQFF
few	.	TRBJ2-1	TRBV6-4	TGTGCCAGCAGACGGACTTTCCTCTCCTACAATGAGCAGTTCTTC	CASRRTFLSYNEQFF
.	TRBD2	TRBJ2-7	TRBV29-1	TGCAGCGTTGCGACTAGCGTATACGAGCAGTACTTC	CSVATSVYEQYF
few	.	TRBJ2-1	TRBV20-1	TGCAGTGCTAGAGTTGGACTCCTAAACGCGGATGAGCAGTTCTTC	CSARVGLLNADEQFF
few	TRBD2	TRBJ2-1	TRBV20-1	TGCAGTGCTAGTTATGCTAGCGGGGGCAATGAGCAGTTCTTC	CSASYASGGNEQFF
.	TRBD2	TRBJ2-3	TRBV29-1	TGCAGCGTTGATGCGGGAGAGGATACGCAGTATTTT	CSVDAGEDTQYF
.	.	TRBJ2-1	TRBV20-1	TGCAGTGCCAGACAGCGGTTCAATGAGCAGTTCTTC	CSARQRFNEQFF
.	.	TRBJ2-1	TRBV14	TGTGCCAGCAGCCAGGACGGGAGCTTCTACAATGAGCAGTTCTTC	CASSQDGSFYNEQFF
.	.	TRBJ2-7	TRBV5-1	TGCGCCAGCAGCTCCTCCGGTTCCGAGCAGTACTTC	CASSSSGSEQYF
many	.	TRBJ2-3	TRBV11-2	TGTGCCAGCAGTCCAAACCCCGGGAGCACAGATACGCAGTATTTT	CASSPNPGSTDTQYF
few	.	TRBJ2-5	TRBV6-5	TGTGCCAGCAGTTACGGGCAGTCAGACACGGAGACCCAGTACTTC	CASSYGQSDTETQYF
.	.	TRBJ2-7	TRBV25-1	TGTGCCAGCAGCCGACTCTGGACCTACGAGCAGTACTTC	CASSRLWTYEQYF
.	TRBD2	TRBJ2-2	TRBV3-1	TGTGCCAGCAGCCAAGATACTAGCGCACGCACCGGGGAGCTGTTTTTT	CASSQDTSARTGELFF
.	.	TRBJ2-4	TRBV20-1	TGCAGGGACAAAAACATTCAGTACTTC	CRDKNIQYF
few	.	TRBJ2-7	TRBV28	TGTGCCAGCAGTTTAGGTATCCTCTACGAGCAGTACTTC	CASSLGILYEQYF
.	TRBD2	TRBJ2-7	TRBV4-2	TGTGCCAGCAGCCCAAGGTCTAGCGGCTCCTACGAGCAGTACTTC	CASSPRSSGSYEQYF
.	TRBD2	TRBJ2-1	TRBV10-3	TGTGCCATCAGGGGGACTAGCGGCCTCAATGAGCAGTTCTTC	CAIRGTSGLNEQFF
few	TRBD1	TRBJ2-1	TRBV18	TGTGCCAGCTCACCAGGGACAGGGGTGATTGAGCAGTTCTTC	CASSPGTGVIEQFF
.	TRBD1	TRBJ1-3	TRBV12-3/TRBV12-4	TGTGCCAGCAGTTTAGCGGACAGGCCTGGAAACACCATATATTTT	CASSLADRPGNTIYF
.	TRBD1	TRBJ1-1	TRBV5-1	TGCGCCAGCAGCTTGCCCGGGACAGCGAACACTGAAGCTTTCTTT	CASSLPGTANTEAFF
.	.	TRBJ2-5	TRBV5-1	TGCGCCAGCAGCTTCCGCAGTTTGGAGACCCAGTACTTC	CASSFRSLETQYF
many	.	TRBJ1-4	TRBV9	TGTGCCAGCAGCCTCAGAGGGACACCTAATGAAAAACTGTTTTTT	CASSLRGTPNEKLFF
.	TRBD2	TRBJ2-1	TRBV12-3/TRBV12-4	TGTGCCAGCAGTCGACTAGCGGGACGAAACAATGAGCAGTTCTTC	CASSRLAGRNNEQFF
few	.	TRBJ2-3	TRBV18	TGTGCCAGCTCACCTAACAGGGCGGATACGCAGTATTTT	CASSPNRADTQYF
few	TRBD1	TRBJ1-4	TRBV12-3/TRBV12-4	TGTGCCAGCAGTGAGACAGGGAGGAATGAAAAACTGTTTTTT	CASSETGRNEKLFF
.	TRBD1	TRBJ1-1	TRBV19	TGTGCCAGTAGTCATCCGGGACAGGGGTTTGTTGGTGAAGCTTTCTTT	CASSHPGQGFVGEAFF
.	.	TRBJ2-3	TRBV5-1	TGCGCCAGCAGCCAACACCGCACAGATACGCAGTACTTT	CASSQHRTDTQYF
few	.	TRBJ2-2	TRBV27	TGTGCCAGCAGTCGACTCACAGGCACAAGGGGGGACACCGGGGAGCTGTTTTTT	CASSRLTGTRGDTGELFF
few	.	TRBJ2-5	TRBV7-3	TGTGCCAGCAGCGAAGGAGGAAAACAAGAGACCCAGTACTTC	CASSEGGKQETQYF
.	.	TRBJ2-7	TRBV7-9	TGTGCCAGCAGCTCGCGGGCCCGGGACGGCAAAACGGAGCAGTACTTC	CASSSRARDGKTEQYF
many	TRBD1	TRBJ1-3	TRBV5-1	TGCGCCAGCAGCGGGACAGCAGGAAACACCATATATTTT	CASSGTAGNTIYF
.	TRBD2	TRBJ2-1	TRBV4-2	TGTGCCAGCAGCCAGGCAGCTAGCGGCTTCTACAATGAGCAGTTCTTC	CASSQAASGFYNEQFF
.	TRBD2	TRBJ2-7	TRBV3-1	TGTGCCAGCAGCCAAGTCGGGCTAGCGGGGGCGAGCTCCTACGAGCAGTACTTC	CASSQVGLAGASSYEQYF
few	.	TRBJ1-4	TRBV25-1	TGTGCCAGCAGTGAGGGGGAGACTTCAACTAATGAAAAACTGTTTTTT	CASSEGETSTNEKLFF
many	TRBD1	TRBJ1-4	TRBV6-2/TRBV6-3	TGTGCCAGCAGTGACGGACAGGGGTCAACTAATGAAAAACTGTTTTTT	CASSDGQGSTNEKLFF
few	.	TRBJ2-2	TRBV7-9	TGTGTCGGGGAGTTTCTGAACACCGGGGAGCTGCTTTTT	CVGEFLNTGELLF
few	.	TRBJ2-6	TRBV7-7	TGTGCTAGCTCCAGACAGGCCCTCGGTGGGGCCAACGTCCTGACTTTC	CASSRQALGGANVLTF
.	.	TRBJ2-7	TRBV29-1	TGCAGCGTCGAACCGAAGCAGTACTTC	CSVEPKQYF
.	.	TRBJ2-7	TRBV28	TGTGCCAGCAGCTCCGGGACACTGGGGGCCTACGAGCAGTACTTC	CASSSGTLGAYEQYF
few	.	TRBJ1-4	TRBV11-2	TGTGCCAGCAGACAAAATACAGGTCATAATGAAAAACTGTTTTTT	CASRQNTGHNEKLFF
.	TRBD1	TRBJ2-7	TRBV25-1	TGTGCCAGCAGTGAATCTCGCCCAGGGGGTGGGTCCTACGAGCAGTACTTC	CASSESRPGGGSYEQYF
.	TRBD1	TRBJ2-5	TRBV3-1	TGTGCCAGCACCTCCGGGACAGGGCTCCTTAAAGAGACCCAGTACTTC	CASTSGTGLLKETQYF
.	.	TRBJ2-3	TRBV5-1	TGCGCCAGCAGCCTCGACCCCGAGGGGAATACGCAGTATTTT	CASSLDPEGNTQYF
few	.	TRBJ1-5	TRBV5-1	TGCGCCAGCAGCTTGGACGGACAGACCAATCAGCCCCAGCATTTT	CASSLDGQTNQPQHF
few	.	TRBJ1-1	TRBV20-1	TGCAGTGCTAGAGATGGAAGGATAGGGGATCCGGCTTTCTTT	CSARDGRIGDPAFF
few	.	TRBJ1-1	TRBV19	TGTGCCGGGTCAGGGACTATGAACACTGAAGCTTTCTTT	CAGSGTMNTEAFF
.	TRBD2	TRBJ2-1	TRBV19	TGTGCCAGTAGTATAGGTAGCGGGAGAAGGTACAATGAGCAGTTCTTC	CASSIGSGRRYNEQFF
.	.	TRBJ2-5	TRBV3-1	TGTGCCAGCAGCCCCAATCAGCAAGAGACCCAGTACTTC	CASSPNQQETQYF
.	.	TRBJ1-3	TRBV6-6	TGTGCCAGCACCATAATCAGCAACTCTGGAAACACCATATATTTT	CASTIISNSGNTIYF
.	TRBD2	TRBJ2-5	TRBV29-1	TGCAGCGTTCTGGAGCGGGAAGGGGAGGAGACCCAGTACTTC	CSVLEREGEETQYF
.	.	TRBJ1-4	TRBV28	TGTGCCAGCAACATGTTCAAGGGAGAAACTAATGAAAAACTGTTTTTT	CASNMFKGETNEKLFF